Listed here is a single T cell receptor beta chain. The V end lost 5 bases, the J end lost 5 bases, and 22 bases lay between the germline ends. This CDR3 has 16 residues. Germline V gives CDR1 LNHDA, CDR2 SQIVND (reference sequence). A split of CD4+ cells into CD45RA+ naive and CD45RA-negative memory subsets was performed. These data come from a study of shared clonotypes between healthy human individuals. Deep was the level used in running the assay. Generated by immunoSEQ multiplex PCR, the TCRdb table keeps only in-frame clones and is missing some. The data contain 700,000 or so clones, around 72% of them singletons.

The sequencing input was memory CD4+ T cells sorted from blood. Subset given: CD45RA-negative fraction. This TCR derives from a woman in her 30s in good health. The rearrangement links TRBV19 to TRBJ2-7, with D perhaps TRBD1 or TRBD2 (6 bases each). Here the CDR3 DNA reads TGTGCCAGTAGTTTCTGGTACGGAGGGGGTCCCAACGAGCAGTACTTC. Its protein is CASSFWYGGGPNEQYF.